Listed below are T cell receptor beta chains from one sample, sequenced in a study of cytomegalovirus exposure and HLA in healthy donors. Measured with immunoSEQ multiplex PCR; TCRdb has only the in-frame clones, and not every one. Counted here are 170,000 or so clones, around 80% occurring once; the ten biggest clones make up 1%. Input material: PBMCs. These receptors were taken from a woman aged 45 to 65 in good health and CMV-seropositive. Each CDR3 is given with its conserved first and last residue. A D gene is named only where the DNA matches it firmly. Rows may omit the clone size; those that give it use once, few, many or a size class.

v_gene	j_gene	d_gene	abundance	CDR3nt	CDR3aa
TRBV7-9	TRBJ2-5	TRBD1	NA	TGTGCCAGCAGCTTGGCAGGGGGCAGAGAGACCCAGTACTTC	CASSLAGGRETQYF
TRBV19	TRBJ1-2	TRBD1	NA	TGTGCCAGCGGGACAGTCAACTATGGCTACACCTTC	CASGTVNYGYTF
TRBV7-9	TRBJ2-7	NA	NA	TGTGCCAGCAGCTTAACAGCCGCCTACGAGCAGTACTTC	CASSLTAAYEQYF
TRBV19	TRBJ1-5	NA	NA	TGTGCCAGTAGTTCATCGGACTATAATTCTCAGCCCCAGCATTTT	CASSSSDYNSQPQHF
TRBV2	TRBJ2-7	TRBD1	NA	TGTGCCAGCCGCCTTACAGGGGTCGACGAGCAGTACTTC	CASRLTGVDEQYF
TRBV7-8	TRBJ1-2	NA	NA	TGTGCCAGCAGTCGAACCGCGCCTTATGGCTACACCTTC	CASSRTAPYGYTF
TRBV27	TRBJ2-7	TRBD2	NA	TGTGCCAGCAGTTTATCTGCCGCCCGACTAGCGGGGAAGCAAGGCCCGCACGAGCAGTACTTC	CASSLSAARLAGKQGPHEQYF
TRBV28	TRBJ2-7	NA	NA	TGTGCCAGCAGTCAATTAACCGACAGCTCCTACGAGCAGTACTTC	CASSQLTDSSYEQYF
TRBV5-1	TRBJ2-5	NA	NA	TGCGCCAGCAGCTTAAGAACAGGTCAAGAGACCCAGTACTTC	CASSLRTGQETQYF
TRBV28	TRBJ2-1	TRBD2	NA	TGTGCCAGCCTGGATCGATGGACTAGCGGGATAGGCTCCTACAATGAGCAGTTCTTC	CASLDRWTSGIGSYNEQFF
TRBV5-1	TRBJ1-2	NA	NA	TGCGCCAGCAGCTCCTCAGGGGACTATGGCTACACCTTC	CASSSSGDYGYTF
TRBV14	TRBJ2-5	TRBD2	NA	TGTGCCAGCAGCCCCGGGAGGGGAGAGACCCAGTACTTC	CASSPGRGETQYF
TRBV5-1	TRBJ2-3	TRBD2	NA	TGCGCCAGCAGCTTGGCCAGTGGACTAGCAACAGATACGCAGTATTTT	CASSLASGLATDTQYF
TRBV28	TRBJ2-7	TRBD1	NA	TGTGCCAGCAGTGTGACAGGGTCAAGCTCCTACGAGCAGTACTTC	CASSVTGSSSYEQYF
TRBV15	TRBJ1-1	NA	NA	TGTGCCACCAGCAGAGATCGGTCAGGCGCCCAGAACACTGAAGCTTTCTTT	CATSRDRSGAQNTEAFF
TRBV7-9	TRBJ2-7	NA	NA	TGTGCCAGCAGCAGGGACAAGGGTAGGGAGCAGTACTTC	CASSRDKGREQYF
TRBV9	TRBJ1-1	TRBD1	NA	TGTGCCAGCAGCGTAGACAGGGGGCGGCCTGAAGCTTTCTTT	CASSVDRGRPEAFF
TRBV2	TRBJ1-1	NA	few	TGTGCCAGCAGTGTAGACGGCACAGGGAACACTGAAGCTTTCTTT	CASSVDGTGNTEAFF
TRBV11-2	TRBJ1-1	NA	few	TGTGCCAGCAGCCCGTTAACAGGCACTGAAGCTTTCTTT	CASSPLTGTEAFF
TRBV4-2	TRBJ1-1	NA	NA	TGTGCCAGCAGCCAAGGGGCGTGGGGGGGCGGGGACACTGAAGCTTTCTTT	CASSQGAWGGGDTEAFF
TRBV7-9	TRBJ2-3	NA	NA	TGTTCCAGCAGCTTAGGGCTAGCGAGCACAGATACGCAGTATTTT	CSSSLGLASTDTQYF
TRBV28	TRBJ2-7	TRBD2	NA	TGTGCCAGCAGTTCTCCGAGCGGGGGGCGGGAGGCCCAGGGCGAGCAGTACTTC	CASSSPSGGREAQGEQYF
TRBV27	TRBJ1-1	NA	NA	TGTGCCAGCAGTAGACTACAGGGAAACATGAACACTGAAGCTTTCTTT	CASSRLQGNMNTEAFF
TRBV7-9	TRBJ2-7	NA	NA	TGTGCCAGCAGCTTGACGGGGTACGAGCAGTACTTC	CASSLTGYEQYF
TRBV5-4	TRBJ2-5	TRBD1	NA	TGTGCCAGCAGCTTGACAGGGGAAGAGACCCAGTACTTC	CASSLTGEETQYF
TRBV7-2	TRBJ2-7	NA	once	TGTGCCAGCAGCCCACAGGGAAAGGGGCAGTACTTC	CASSPQGKGQYF
TRBV18	TRBJ1-4	NA	once	TGTGCCAGCTCACCACCGGGCGAATTAGAAAAACTGTTTTTT	CASSPPGELEKLFF
TRBV30	TRBJ2-1	TRBD1	NA	TGTGCCTGGACCCTCGGGACAGGCTTGAGCAATGAGCAGTTCTTC	CAWTLGTGLSNEQFF
TRBV9	TRBJ2-1	NA	few	TGTGCCAGCGGGGTCGGGACTTCGCCGACAAATGAGCAGTTCTTC	CASGVGTSPTNEQFF
TRBV27	TRBJ2-7	TRBD2	NA	TGTGCCAGCAGACAAACAGGACTAGGAAACTACGAGCAGTACTTC	CASRQTGLGNYEQYF
TRBV21-1	TRBJ2-7	NA	NA	TGTGCCAGCAGCAAAGGTTTGTGGCGGGGGCAACTCCTGCGAAAAAACTACGAGCAGTACTTC	CASSKGLWRGQLLRKNYEQYF
TRBV4-1	TRBJ2-2	TRBD2	NA	TGCGCCAGCAGCCAGAGGGGGACTAGCGGTCTCACCGGGGAGCTGTTTTTT	CASSQRGTSGLTGELFF
TRBV14	TRBJ2-7	TRBD2	NA	TGTGCCAGCAGCCACCCCGGGACTAGATTTACCTACGAGCAGTACTTC	CASSHPGTRFTYEQYF
TRBV4-3	TRBJ2-5	TRBD1	NA	TGCGCCAGCAGCCCGCACCGGGGACAGGGGGCAGGAGAGACCCAGTACTTC	CASSPHRGQGAGETQYF
TRBV9	TRBJ2-5	TRBD2	NA	TGTGCCAGCAGCGTAGGGGGGGGGAGATTCGGGGAGACCCAGTACTTC	CASSVGGGRFGETQYF
TRBV25-1	TRBJ2-1	TRBD1	NA	TGTGCCACCACAGTCGGAGGGACAGGGAATCACAATGAGCAGTTCTTC	CATTVGGTGNHNEQFF
TRBV7-9	TRBJ1-2	NA	NA	TGTGCCAGCAGGGACAGCAACTATGGCTACACCTTC	CASRDSNYGYTF
TRBV5-6	TRBJ1-2	TRBD1	NA	TGTGCCAGCAGCCTGGGACAGGCCCATGGCTACACCTTC	CASSLGQAHGYTF
TRBV4-2	TRBJ2-3	TRBD1	NA	TGTGCCAGCAGCCAATACAGGGGTTTTACAGATACGCAGTATTTT	CASSQYRGFTDTQYF
TRBV28	TRBJ1-2	NA	few	TGTGCCAGCAGAGTGGACAGAATATATGGCTACACCTTC	CASRVDRIYGYTF
TRBV9	TRBJ2-3	NA	NA	TGTGCCAGCAGCGGTCTAGATACGCAGTATTTT	CASSGLDTQYF
TRBV7-2	TRBJ2-3	NA	NA	TGTGCCAGCAGCTTTGGTCCAGCGACGGGTACGCAGTATTTT	CASSFGPATGTQYF
TRBV28	TRBJ1-2	TRBD1	NA	TGTGCCAGCAGGGGGACCGGGACAGGGACGTATGGCTACACCTTC	CASRGTGTGTYGYTF
TRBV12-1	TRBJ2-7	NA	NA	TGTGCCAGCAGCTCACCCAGGGCCAAATTCTACGAGCAGTACTTC	CASSSPRAKFYEQYF
TRBV7-9	TRBJ2-7	TRBD1	NA	TGTGCCAGCAGCTTACAGGGGGCGAGTTCCTACGAGCAGTACTTC	CASSLQGASSYEQYF
TRBV19	TRBJ1-5	TRBD1	NA	TGTGCCGCCAATGACAGGGGGTCACAGCCCCAGCATTTT	CAANDRGSQPQHF
TRBV2	TRBJ1-4	TRBD1	NA	TGTGCCAGCACCGAAAGGGGGACAGGAGAAAAGGCGAGGTTTTTT	CASTERGTGEKARFF
TRBV28	TRBJ2-2	TRBD1	few	TGTGCCAGCATCCGGGACAGAGGAACCGGGGAGCTGTTTTTT	CASIRDRGTGELFF
TRBV5-6	TRBJ2-1	NA	NA	TGTGCCAGCAGCAGAGGTCCCGCGGGGCAGTTCTTC	CASSRGPAGQFF